Listed below are T cell receptor beta chains from one sample, sequenced in a study of blood T cell repertoires in COVID-19. Method: immunoSEQ multiplex PCR; TCRdb's copy keeps in-frame clones and lacks some. The data show approximately 330,000 clones, 87% seen once. What was sequenced was peripheral blood. The origin of the receptors is a man aged 25 to 40 with COVID-19, enrolled during active disease. CDR3s include the opening cysteine and the closing phenylalanine or tryptophan. The order of the fields is CDR3 protein, CDR3 DNA, D gene, J gene, clone size, V gene. D genes are given only for firm matches. Some rows have no size entry. The others give once, few or many, or a class for an expanded clone.

CDR3 protein: CASSLSGQYTGELFF
CDR3 DNA: TGTGCCAGCAGTTTATCAGGACAATACACCGGGGAGCTGTTTTTT
D gene: -
J gene: TRBJ2-2
clone size: -
V gene: TRBV27

CDR3 protein: CASSPLAGIPNEQFF
CDR3 DNA: TGCGCCAGCAGCCCCCTAGCGGGGATACCCAATGAGCAGTTCTTC
D gene: TRBD2
J gene: TRBJ2-1
clone size: -
V gene: TRBV4-1

CDR3 protein: CASSSKGGVTDTQYF
CDR3 DNA: TGTGCCAGCAGCTCAAAGGGAGGGGTCACAGATACGCAGTATTTT
D gene: TRBD2
J gene: TRBJ2-3
clone size: few
V gene: TRBV7-8

CDR3 protein: CASSPGTGVLNTEAFF
CDR3 DNA: TGTGCCAGCAGCCCCGGGACAGGGGTCCTGAACACTGAAGCTTTCTTT
D gene: TRBD1
J gene: TRBJ1-1
clone size: -
V gene: TRBV5-4

CDR3 protein: CASSYSQGNEQYF
CDR3 DNA: TGTGCCAGCAGTTACTCCCAGGGTAACGAGCAGTACTTC
D gene: -
J gene: TRBJ2-7
clone size: -
V gene: TRBV6-6

CDR3 protein: CASSRATDTGELFF
CDR3 DNA: TGTGCCAGCAGTAGAGCGACAGACACCGGGGAGCTGTTTTTT
D gene: -
J gene: TRBJ2-2
clone size: once
V gene: TRBV9

CDR3 protein: CASSAMGGNGYTF
CDR3 DNA: TGTGCCAGCAGTGCGATGGGAGGCAATGGCTACACCTTC
D gene: -
J gene: TRBJ1-2
clone size: -
V gene: TRBV25-1

CDR3 protein: CASISGNANTGELFF
CDR3 DNA: TGTGCCAGCATCTCAGGAAACGCGAACACCGGGGAGCTGTTTTTT
D gene: -
J gene: TRBJ2-2
clone size: -
V gene: TRBV6-5

CDR3 protein: CASSQSGSSYNEQFF
CDR3 DNA: TGTGCCAGCAGCCAGAGCGGGAGCTCCTACAATGAGCAGTTCTTC
D gene: TRBD2
J gene: TRBJ2-1
clone size: -
V gene: TRBV4-2

CDR3 protein: CASSPPGTGRSEQYF
CDR3 DNA: TGTGCCAGCTCACCGCCCGGGACAGGCCGCTCCGAGCAGTACTTC
D gene: TRBD1
J gene: TRBJ2-7
clone size: -
V gene: TRBV18

CDR3 protein: CASSEGTVTYEQYF
CDR3 DNA: TGTGCCAGCTCGGAGGGGACGGTTACCTACGAGCAGTACTTC
D gene: -
J gene: TRBJ2-7
clone size: -
V gene: TRBV18

CDR3 protein: CASRDRRVGTRKTTDTQYF
CDR3 DNA: TGTGCCAGCAGAGACCGGCGGGTTGGGACTAGAAAAACCACAGATACGCAGTATTTT
D gene: TRBD2
J gene: TRBJ2-3
clone size: once
V gene: TRBV9

CDR3 protein: CASSFLGTDGYTF
CDR3 DNA: TGTGCCAGCAGTTTCCTAGGGACAGATGGCTACACCTTC
D gene: TRBD1
J gene: TRBJ1-2
clone size: -
V gene: TRBV7-8

CDR3 protein: CASSTDNQPQHF
CDR3 DNA: TGTGCCAGCAGTACAGACAATCAGCCCCAGCATTTT
D gene: -
J gene: TRBJ1-5
clone size: -
V gene: TRBV6-5

CDR3 protein: CASSSGQSREQYF
CDR3 DNA: TGTGCCAGCAGCTCGGGTCAGTCAAGGGAGCAGTACTTC
D gene: -
J gene: TRBJ2-7
clone size: -
V gene: TRBV7-2

CDR3 protein: CASSEDRGIPYEQYF
CDR3 DNA: TGTGCCAGCAGTGAAGATCGGGGAATTCCCTACGAGCAGTACTTC
D gene: -
J gene: TRBJ2-7
clone size: -
V gene: TRBV6-1

CDR3 protein: CASSLLENTGELFF
CDR3 DNA: TGTGCCAGCAGCTTACTAGAGAACACCGGGGAGCTGTTTTTT
D gene: -
J gene: TRBJ2-2
clone size: -
V gene: TRBV11-1

CDR3 protein: CASSQGQFTEAFF
CDR3 DNA: TGTGCCAGCAGTCAGGGACAGTTCACTGAAGCTTTCTTT
D gene: TRBD1
J gene: TRBJ1-1
clone size: once
V gene: TRBV6-5

CDR3 protein: CAWSPGQGYEQYF
CDR3 DNA: TGTGCCTGGAGTCCAGGACAGGGCTACGAGCAGTACTTC
D gene: TRBD1
J gene: TRBJ2-7
clone size: -
V gene: TRBV30

CDR3 protein: CASSMRTRGDTEAFF
CDR3 DNA: TGTGCCAGTAGTATGCGTACCAGGGGGGACACTGAAGCTTTCTTT
D gene: TRBD1
J gene: TRBJ1-1
clone size: -
V gene: TRBV19

CDR3 protein: CASSLEPSGRVREQFF
CDR3 DNA: TGTGCCAGCAGCTTAGAGCCTAGCGGGAGAGTTAGAGAGCAGTTCTTC
D gene: TRBD2
J gene: TRBJ2-1
clone size: -
V gene: TRBV7-9

CDR3 protein: CASASRASNSPLHF
CDR3 DNA: TGTGCCAGCGCCTCGCGGGCCAGTAATTCACCCCTCCACTTT
D gene: -
J gene: TRBJ1-6
clone size: few
V gene: TRBV7-9

CDR3 protein: CASSPGTVNTEAFF
CDR3 DNA: TGTGCCAGCAGTCCTGGGACAGTGAACACTGAAGCTTTCTTT
D gene: TRBD1
J gene: TRBJ1-1
clone size: -
V gene: TRBV27

CDR3 protein: CASNPSRLADTQYF
CDR3 DNA: TGTGCCAGCAACCCAAGCAGGTTAGCAGATACGCAGTATTTT
D gene: -
J gene: TRBJ2-3
clone size: many
V gene: TRBV6-5

CDR3 protein: CASSPGGLNYGYTF
CDR3 DNA: TGTGCCAGCAGCCCCGGTGGGCTAAACTATGGCTACACCTTC
D gene: -
J gene: TRBJ1-2
clone size: -
V gene: TRBV7-2

CDR3 protein: CASSFIRAGANTEAFF
CDR3 DNA: TGTGCCAGCAGCTTTATTCGAGCAGGGGCTAACACTGAAGCTTTCTTT
D gene: -
J gene: TRBJ1-1
clone size: -
V gene: TRBV28

CDR3 protein: CATSRDSVANEKLFF
CDR3 DNA: TGTGCCACCAGCAGAGATTCGGTGGCTAATGAAAAACTGTTTTTT
D gene: -
J gene: TRBJ1-4
clone size: -
V gene: TRBV15

CDR3 protein: CAWSKGLAANNEQFF
CDR3 DNA: TGTGCCTGGTCAAAAGGACTAGCGGCGAACAATGAGCAGTTCTTC
D gene: TRBD2
J gene: TRBJ2-1
clone size: -
V gene: TRBV30

CDR3 protein: CASSLAGTAEETQYF
CDR3 DNA: TGTGCCAGCAGCTTGGCCGGGACAGCCGAAGAGACCCAGTACTTC
D gene: TRBD1
J gene: TRBJ2-5
clone size: -
V gene: TRBV5-6

CDR3 protein: CASSQDPRLASYNEQFF
CDR3 DNA: TGTGCCAGCAGCCAAGATCCTCGACTGGCCTCCTACAATGAGCAGTTCTTC
D gene: -
J gene: TRBJ2-1
clone size: -
V gene: TRBV4-2

CDR3 protein: CASSPGTGYQETQYF
CDR3 DNA: TGTGCCAGCAGTCCAGGGACAGGGTACCAAGAGACCCAGTACTTC
D gene: TRBD1
J gene: TRBJ2-5
clone size: -
V gene: TRBV28

CDR3 protein: CASFHVGGEAFF
CDR3 DNA: TGTGCCAGCTTTCATGTGGGGGGTGAAGCTTTCTTT
D gene: -
J gene: TRBJ1-1
clone size: -
V gene: TRBV6-5

CDR3 protein: CASSFGQASSGANVLTF
CDR3 DNA: TGTGCCAGCAGTTTCGGACAGGCTAGCTCTGGGGCCAACGTCCTGACTTTC
D gene: TRBD1
J gene: TRBJ2-6
clone size: -
V gene: TRBV27

CDR3 protein: CASSLLQGARTYEQYF
CDR3 DNA: TGTGCCAGCAGCCTATTACAGGGGGCGAGAACCTACGAGCAGTACTTC
D gene: TRBD1
J gene: TRBJ2-7
clone size: -
V gene: TRBV7-3

CDR3 protein: CASSQDPGGLGNQPQHF
CDR3 DNA: TGTGCCAGCAGCCAAGATCCTGGGGGGTTGGGCAATCAGCCCCAGCATTTT
D gene: -
J gene: TRBJ1-5
clone size: -
V gene: TRBV3-1/TRBV3-2

CDR3 protein: CASSSGTGRNADTQYF
CDR3 DNA: TGTGCCAGCAGCTCAGGGACAGGGAGAAACGCAGATACGCAGTATTTT
D gene: TRBD1
J gene: TRBJ2-3
clone size: -
V gene: TRBV5-8

CDR3 protein: CASSPGTGHQETQYF
CDR3 DNA: TGTGCCAGCAGTCCCGGGACAGGGCACCAAGAGACCCAGTACTTC
D gene: TRBD1
J gene: TRBJ2-5
clone size: -
V gene: TRBV6-2/TRBV6-3

CDR3 protein: CASSQDRTGNTQYF
CDR3 DNA: TGTGCCAGCAGCCAAGACAGGACAGGGAATACGCAGTATTTT
D gene: TRBD1
J gene: TRBJ2-3
clone size: -
V gene: TRBV14

CDR3 protein: CASSAAGKGTQHF
CDR3 DNA: TGTGCCAGCAGCGCGGCGGGAAAGGGAACCCAGCATTTT
D gene: -
J gene: TRBJ1-5
clone size: -
V gene: TRBV9

CDR3 protein: CATSDPPGGASTDTQYF
CDR3 DNA: TGTGCCACCAGTGATCCCCCCGGTGGAGCTAGCACAGATACGCAGTATTTT
D gene: -
J gene: TRBJ2-3
clone size: -
V gene: TRBV24-1

CDR3 protein: CASSQEHYGGGVYNEQFF
CDR3 DNA: TGTGCCAGCAGCCAAGAACACTACGGCGGGGGCGTCTACAATGAGCAGTTCTTC
D gene: -
J gene: TRBJ2-1
clone size: -
V gene: TRBV3-1/TRBV3-2

CDR3 protein: CASSPLLAGGQFETQYF
CDR3 DNA: TGCGCCAGCAGCCCCTTACTAGCGGGGGGGCAGTTTGAGACCCAGTACTTC
D gene: TRBD2
J gene: TRBJ2-5
clone size: -
V gene: TRBV5-1

CDR3 protein: CASSTYATNEKLFF
CDR3 DNA: TGTGCCAGCAGCACATATGCAACTAATGAAAAACTGTTTTTT
D gene: -
J gene: TRBJ1-4
clone size: -
V gene: TRBV27

CDR3 protein: CASSPLSSAGSTDTQYF
CDR3 DNA: TGTGCCAGCAGCCCCCTCTCTAGCGCGGGTAGCACAGATACGCAGTATTTT
D gene: -
J gene: TRBJ2-3
clone size: once
V gene: TRBV11-2

CDR3 protein: CSVEDTASAILSYNEQFF
CDR3 DNA: TGCAGCGTTGAAGATACGGCTAGCGCAATCCTCTCCTACAATGAGCAGTTCTTC
D gene: -
J gene: TRBJ2-1
clone size: -
V gene: TRBV29-1

CDR3 protein: CSVDQGEVSYNEQFF
CDR3 DNA: TGCAGCGTTGATCAGGGTGAGGTCTCCTACAATGAGCAGTTCTTC
D gene: -
J gene: TRBJ2-1
clone size: few
V gene: TRBV29-1

CDR3 protein: CASSEGLLHEQYF
CDR3 DNA: TGTGCCAGCAGTGAAGGACTTCTCCACGAGCAGTACTTC
D gene: -
J gene: TRBJ2-7
clone size: -
V gene: TRBV6-1

CDR3 protein: CASGLVGAETQYF
CDR3 DNA: TGTGCTAGTGGTTTGGTAGGGGCCGAGACCCAGTACTTC
D gene: -
J gene: TRBJ2-5
clone size: -
V gene: TRBV12-5

CDR3 protein: CASSQGPRNTGELFF
CDR3 DNA: TGTGCCAGCAGCCAAGGTCCCAGGAACACCGGGGAGCTGTTTTTT
D gene: -
J gene: TRBJ2-2
clone size: few
V gene: TRBV3-1/TRBV3-2

CDR3 protein: CASSAGDSYEQYF
CDR3 DNA: TGTGCCAGCTCGGCAGGGGACTCCTACGAGCAGTACTTC
D gene: -
J gene: TRBJ2-7
clone size: -
V gene: TRBV12-3/TRBV12-4

CDR3 protein: CASSANIQGTEAFF
CDR3 DNA: TGTGCCAGCAGCGCGAATATACAGGGAACTGAAGCTTTCTTT
D gene: -
J gene: TRBJ1-1
clone size: -
V gene: TRBV9

CDR3 protein: CASSQDIQGGIVKLFF
CDR3 DNA: TGCGCCAGCAGCCAAGATATCCAGGGTGGGATTGTAAAACTGTTTTTT
D gene: -
J gene: TRBJ1-4
clone size: many
V gene: TRBV4-3

CDR3 protein: CASSVTGANQPQHF
CDR3 DNA: TGTGCCAGCAGCGTTACAGGGGCCAATCAGCCCCAGCATTTT
D gene: TRBD1
J gene: TRBJ1-5
clone size: -
V gene: TRBV9

CDR3 protein: CASSYRGRQSSGANVLTF
CDR3 DNA: TGTGCCAGCAGCTATAGAGGGCGGCAGTCCTCTGGGGCCAACGTCCTGACTTTC
D gene: -
J gene: TRBJ2-6
clone size: -
V gene: TRBV11-2

CDR3 protein: CASGWTGGGNEQFF
CDR3 DNA: TGTGCCAGCGGGTGGACAGGGGGAGGCAATGAGCAGTTCTTC
D gene: TRBD1
J gene: TRBJ2-1
clone size: -
V gene: TRBV28